The T cell receptor (beta chain) described here comes from a study of blood T cell repertoires in COVID-19. Across the study: Researchers got acute and convalescent COVID-19 samples from the United States, Italy and Spain. T cells, B-cell-depleted T cells, or PBMCs supplied cDNA or gDNA.

In the source study's methods: Estimates of nucleated cell counts were drawn from the amplification of reference gene primers. The table came from immunoSEQ multiplex PCR; TCRdb's copy has only in-frame clones and leaves some out. V and J calls and clone size are those listed in that table; D and trimming were worked out from the DNA. Among 80,000 or so clones listed, 80% were seen once. Trimming cost V 5 bases and J 4 bases; bases outside gene matches: 4. Looked up from germline, CDR1 is SEHNR and CDR2 is FQNEAQ (reference sequence). The CDR3 covers 14 residues. Specimen: peripheral blood. The chain combines TRBV7-9 with TRBJ1-5, with TRBD1 identical over 8 bases. The TCR comes from a woman in her seventies with acute or convalescent COVID-19. The CDR3: CASSRTGNNQPQHF. CDR3 DNA sequence: TGTGCCAGCAGCCGGACAGGGAATAATCAGCCCCAGCATTTT.